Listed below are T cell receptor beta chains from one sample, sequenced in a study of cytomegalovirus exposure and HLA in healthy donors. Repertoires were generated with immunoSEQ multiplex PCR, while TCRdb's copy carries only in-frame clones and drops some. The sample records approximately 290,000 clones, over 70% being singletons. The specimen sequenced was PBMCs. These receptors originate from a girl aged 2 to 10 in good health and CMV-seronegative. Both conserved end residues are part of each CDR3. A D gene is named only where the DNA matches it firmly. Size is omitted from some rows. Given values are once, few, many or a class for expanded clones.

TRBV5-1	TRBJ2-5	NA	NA	CASSFYRETQYF	TGCGCCAGCAGCTTCTATCGAGAGACCCAGTACTTC
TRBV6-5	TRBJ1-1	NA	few	CASRTGNTEAFF	TGTGCCAGCAGAACAGGGAACACTGAAGCTTTCTTT
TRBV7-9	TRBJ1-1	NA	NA	CASSYPTYLEEAFF	TGTGCCAGCAGCTACCCGACCTACCTAGAAGAAGCTTTCTTT
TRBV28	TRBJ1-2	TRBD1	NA	CASNRGQGGHGGYTF	TGTGCCAGCAATAGAGGGCAGGGGGGTCACGGTGGCTACACCTTC
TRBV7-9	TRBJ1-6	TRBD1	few	CASSLEMKTGNFTPLHF	TGTGCCAGCAGCTTAGAGATGAAGACAGGGAATTTCACACCCCTCCACTTT
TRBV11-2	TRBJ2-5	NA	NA	CASSSRVLETQYF	TGTGCCAGCAGCTCCAGGGTCTTGGAGACCCAGTACTTC
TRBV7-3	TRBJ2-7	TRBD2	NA	CASREVGTTKYEQYF	TGTGCCAGCAGGGAGGTCGGGACTACCAAATACGAGCAGTACTTC
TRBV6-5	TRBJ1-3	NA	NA	CASSPRTSRSTIYF	TGTGCCAGCAGTCCAAGGACATCTCGGAGCACCATATATTTT
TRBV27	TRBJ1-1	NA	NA	CASSLSPKMNTEAFF	TGTGCCAGCAGTTTATCTCCCAAAATGAACACTGAAGCTTTCTTT
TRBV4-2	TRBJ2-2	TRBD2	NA	CASSYGLAGNTGELFF	TGTGCCAGCAGCTACGGACTAGCGGGTAACACCGGGGAGCTGTTTTTT
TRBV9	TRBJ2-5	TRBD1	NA	CASSDQGALETQYF	TGTGCCAGCAGCGACCAGGGGGCGTTGGAGACCCAGTACTTC
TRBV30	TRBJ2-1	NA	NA	CASLSWGRGGGEQFF	TGTGCCTCCCTCTCCTGGGGGAGAGGGGGGGGTGAGCAGTTCTTC
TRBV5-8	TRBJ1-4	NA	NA	CASSLLSSGANEKLFF	TGTGCCAGCAGCTTGTTGAGCTCAGGGGCTAATGAAAAACTGTTTTTT
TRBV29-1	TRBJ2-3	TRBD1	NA	CSVVGQDWTSDTQYF	TGCAGCGTTGTGGGACAGGACTGGACATCAGATACGCAGTATTTT
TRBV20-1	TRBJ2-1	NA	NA	CSADNEQFF	TGCAGTGCCGACAATGAGCAGTTCTTC
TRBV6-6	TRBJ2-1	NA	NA	CASSFGTGSNEQFF	TGCGCCAGCAGTTTCGGCACAGGGTCCAATGAGCAGTTCTTC
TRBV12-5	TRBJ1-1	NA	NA	CASGLVVSGLGTEAFF	TGTGCTAGTGGTTTGGTAGTATCAGGACTCGGCACTGAAGCTTTCTTT
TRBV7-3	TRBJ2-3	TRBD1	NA	CASSSARGPQGTDTQYF	TGTGCCAGCAGCAGCGCCAGGGGGCCCCAAGGCACAGATACGCAGTATTTT
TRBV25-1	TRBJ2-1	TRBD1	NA	CAVRVGQGNEQFF	TGTGCCGTCAGGGTGGGACAGGGCAATGAGCAGTTCTTC
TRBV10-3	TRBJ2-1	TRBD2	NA	CAISDYPGGGTGNEQFF	TGTGCCATCAGTGATTACCCTGGCGGGGGGACGGGAAATGAGCAGTTCTTC
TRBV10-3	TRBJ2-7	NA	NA	CAISERGVTYEQYF	TGTGCCATCAGTGAACGGGGTGTAACCTACGAGCAGTACTTC
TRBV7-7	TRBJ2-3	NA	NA	CASSSLGATDTQYF	TGTGCCAGCAGCTCCCTTGGGGCTACAGATACGCAGTATTTT
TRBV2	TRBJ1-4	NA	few	CASSEASTGGKLFF	TGTGCCAGCAGTGAAGCGTCAACCGGGGGAAAACTGTTTTTT
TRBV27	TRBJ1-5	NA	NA	CASSLIAGNSNQPQHF	TGTGCCAGCAGTTTGATCGCAGGGAATAGCAATCAGCCCCAGCATTTT
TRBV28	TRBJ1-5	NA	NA	CASSRTTGQPQHF	TGTGCCAGCAGCCGCACCACAGGTCAGCCCCAGCATTTT
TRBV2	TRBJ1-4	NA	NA	CASSAGPNEKLFF	TGTGCCAGCAGCGCGGGGCCGAATGAAAAACTGTTTTTT
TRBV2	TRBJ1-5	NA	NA	CASSDPRIYSNQPQHF	TGTGCCAGCAGTGACCCGCGAATTTATAGCAATCAGCCCCAGCATTTT
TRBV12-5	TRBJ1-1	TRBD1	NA	CASPEGAQANTEAFF	TGTGCTAGCCCGGAGGGGGCCCAGGCAAACACTGAAGCTTTCTTT
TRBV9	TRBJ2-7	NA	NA	CASSITQNTYEQYF	TGTGCCAGCAGCATCACCCAAAACACCTACGAGCAGTACTTC
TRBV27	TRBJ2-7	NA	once	CASSFGGTLYEQYF	TGTGCCAGCAGTTTCGGCGGTACCCTCTACGAGCAGTACTTC
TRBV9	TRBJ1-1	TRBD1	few	CASSVGTGDTEAFF	TGTGCCAGCAGCGTCGGAACAGGGGACACTGAAGCTTTCTTT
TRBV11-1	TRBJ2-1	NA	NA	CASSFYGRWGYNEQFF	TGTGCCAGCAGCTTCTACGGGAGATGGGGTTACAATGAGCAGTTCTTC
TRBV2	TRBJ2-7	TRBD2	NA	CASRGGDQQEQYF	TGTGCCAGCAGGGGGGGGGACCAACAGGAGCAGTACTTC
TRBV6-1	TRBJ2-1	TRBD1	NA	CASSELPGQGNFF	TGTGCCAGCAGTGAACTGCCGGGACAGGGGAATTTCTTC
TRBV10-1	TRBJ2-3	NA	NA	CATGQFGADTQYF	TGCGCCACCGGACAGTTCGGGGCGGATACGCAGTATTTT
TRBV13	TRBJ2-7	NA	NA	CASSNRVNEQYF	TGTGCCAGCAGTAACAGGGTTAACGAGCAGTACTTC
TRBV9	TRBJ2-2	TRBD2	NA	CASSVFSSGRATNTGELFF	TGTGCCAGCAGCGTATTTTCTAGCGGGAGGGCCACGAACACCGGGGAGCTGTTTTTT
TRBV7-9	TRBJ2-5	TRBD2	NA	CASSSPGLAETQYF	TGTGCCAGCAGCTCCCCGGGACTAGCGGAGACCCAGTACTTC
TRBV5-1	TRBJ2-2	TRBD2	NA	CASSYLAGGPFSGTGELFF	TGCGCCAGCAGCTATCTAGCGGGAGGGCCCTTTAGTGGCACCGGGGAGCTGTTTTTT
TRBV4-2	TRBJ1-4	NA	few	CASSQDAGMSHEKLFF	TGTGCCAGCAGCCAAGATGCCGGGATGTCCCATGAAAAACTGTTTTTT
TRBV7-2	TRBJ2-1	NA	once	CASSLTQYNEQFF	TGTGCCAGCAGCTTAACGCAGTACAATGAGCAGTTCTTC
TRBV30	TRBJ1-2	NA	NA	CAWREGGYGYTF	TGTGCCTGGAGAGAGGGCGGGTATGGCTACACCTTC
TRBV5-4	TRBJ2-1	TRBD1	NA	CASSPGQGSYNEQFF	TGTGCCAGCAGCCCCGGACAGGGTTCCTACAATGAGCAGTTCTTC
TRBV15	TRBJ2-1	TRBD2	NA	CATSKISGGLYNEQFF	TGTGCCACCAGCAAGATTAGCGGGGGGCTTTACAATGAGCAGTTCTTC
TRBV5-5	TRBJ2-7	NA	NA	CASRETGTSYEQYF	TGTGCCAGCAGGGAGACTGGGACATCTTACGAGCAGTACTTC